Shown below are 2 T cell receptor beta chains from a single sample sequenced in a study of T cell changes during pregnancy in multiple sclerosis. The method was immunoSEQ multiplex PCR; TCRdb's version includes in-frame clones alone and lacks a portion of them. The repertoire holds about 130,000 clones, with around 95% as singletons. The starting material was peripheral blood, obtained after pregnancy. All receptors derive from a female donor with multiple sclerosis, enrolled in a pregnancy study.

The chain has TRBV27 and TRBJ2-5, with 9 bases that match TRBD2. J lost 6 bases, V lost 5 bases, and 4 bases had no gene match. The germline gives CDR1 MNHEY, CDR2 SMNVEV (reference sequence). This CDR3 region has 13 residues. The CDR3 coding sequence is TGTGCCAGCAGTATCAGCGGGAGGAAGACCCAGTACTTC. Its protein product is CASSISGRKTQYF.

The genes are TRBV29-1 and TRBJ2-1, with 9 bases fitting TRBD2. The V gene's germline CDR1 is SQVTM and CDR2 ANQGSEA. Trimming removed 5 bases from V and 10 bases from J; junction bases left unmatched: 9. This CDR3 has 13 residues. The DNA for the CDR3 is TGCAGCGTTCGCGCGGGAGGGACTGGGGAGCAGTTCTTC. This encodes CSVRAGGTGEQFF.